This T cell receptor beta chain was sequenced for a study of T-cell reconstitution after alpha-beta-depleted transplantation in children. Study-wide findings and caveats: About two months after transplant, alpha-beta T cells reportedly came from several hundred expanded graft clones. From surviving recipient T cells and thymic progenitors came the high day-60 TCRbeta diversity observed in some patients. One year post-transplant, T-cell counts and diversity were largely derived from T cells produced anew.

The authors prepared the TCRbeta library with unique molecular identifiers. TCRdb passed the PCR reads through MiXCR, listing each CDR3 protein once. The data show fewer than 750,000 distinct CDR3 sequences, around 23% seen once. Note on this clonotype: As yet, its antigen is unknown. Because the CDR3 is missing its conserved closing phenylalanine or tryptophan, this is likely a read error.

CDR3 length: 15 residues. The V gene end was trimmed by 6 bases and the J gene end by 1 base; junction bases not matched to a gene: 3. The V and J genes are TRBV12-3 or TRBV12-4 and TRBJ1-3; 10 bases fit TRBD1. Sequences were derived from PBMCs, mostly from graft donor cells, sampled 360 days after TCRalphabeta/CD19-depleted stem cell transplant. The TCR was taken from a boy younger than two who had a stem cell transplant for acute myeloid leukemia, so the T cells may come from the graft donor. The CDR3 region is CASSRQGASGNTIYL. The CDR3 DNA reads as TGTGCCAGCAGCAGACAGGGGGCGTCTGGAAACACCATATATCTT.